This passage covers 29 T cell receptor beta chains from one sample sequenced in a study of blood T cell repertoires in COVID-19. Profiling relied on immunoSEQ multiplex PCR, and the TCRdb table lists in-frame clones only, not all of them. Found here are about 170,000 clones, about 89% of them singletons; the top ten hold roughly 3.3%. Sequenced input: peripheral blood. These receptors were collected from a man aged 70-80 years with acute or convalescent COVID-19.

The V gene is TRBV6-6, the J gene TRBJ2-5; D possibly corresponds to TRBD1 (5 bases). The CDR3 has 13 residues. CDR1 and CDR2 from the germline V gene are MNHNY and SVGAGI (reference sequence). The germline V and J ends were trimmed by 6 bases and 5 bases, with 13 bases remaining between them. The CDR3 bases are TGTGCCAGCAGCCGCGACAGAGCCGAGACCCAGTACTTC. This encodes CASSRDRAETQYF.

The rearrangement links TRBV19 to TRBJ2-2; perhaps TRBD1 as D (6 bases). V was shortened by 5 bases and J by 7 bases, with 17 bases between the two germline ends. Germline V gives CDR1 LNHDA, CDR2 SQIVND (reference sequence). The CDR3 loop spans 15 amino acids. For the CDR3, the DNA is TGTGCCAGTAGTCTAAGGGACACCTGGGTCGGGGAGCTGTTTTTT. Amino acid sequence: CASSLRDTWVGELFF.

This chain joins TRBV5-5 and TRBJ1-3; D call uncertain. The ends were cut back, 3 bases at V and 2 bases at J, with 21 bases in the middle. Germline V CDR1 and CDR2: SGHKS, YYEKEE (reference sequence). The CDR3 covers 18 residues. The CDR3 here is CASSSFGPSKRAGNTIYF. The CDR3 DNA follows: TGTGCCAGCAGCTCGTTCGGGCCCTCAAAGAGGGCTGGAAACACCATATATTTT.

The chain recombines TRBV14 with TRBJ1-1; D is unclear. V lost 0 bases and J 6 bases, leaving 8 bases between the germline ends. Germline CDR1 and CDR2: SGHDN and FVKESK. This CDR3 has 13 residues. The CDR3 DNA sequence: TGTGCCAGCAGCCAAGATTCCGGGGCTGAAGCTTTCTTT. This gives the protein CASSQDSGAEAFF.

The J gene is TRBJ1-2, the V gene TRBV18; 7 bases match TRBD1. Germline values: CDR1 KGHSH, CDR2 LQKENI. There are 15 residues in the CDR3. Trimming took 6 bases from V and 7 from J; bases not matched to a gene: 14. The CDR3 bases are TGTGCCAGCTCCCCTGGGACAGCAACCTCAAGTGGCTACACCTTC. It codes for CASSPGTATSSGYTF.

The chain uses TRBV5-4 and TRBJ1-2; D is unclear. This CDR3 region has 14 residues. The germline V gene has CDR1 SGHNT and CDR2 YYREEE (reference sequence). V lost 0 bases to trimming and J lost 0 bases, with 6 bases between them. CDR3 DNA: TGTGCCAGCAGCTTGGGCCCAGCTAACTATGGCTACACCTTC. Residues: CASSLGPANYGYTF.

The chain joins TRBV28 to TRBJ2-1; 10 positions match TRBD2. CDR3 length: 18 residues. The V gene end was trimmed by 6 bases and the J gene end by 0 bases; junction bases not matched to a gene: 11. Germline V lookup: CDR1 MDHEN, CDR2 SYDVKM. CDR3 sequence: CASRTLAGQAGSYNEQFF. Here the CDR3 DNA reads TGTGCCAGCAGGACACTAGCGGGACAAGCTGGCTCCTACAATGAGCAGTTCTTC.

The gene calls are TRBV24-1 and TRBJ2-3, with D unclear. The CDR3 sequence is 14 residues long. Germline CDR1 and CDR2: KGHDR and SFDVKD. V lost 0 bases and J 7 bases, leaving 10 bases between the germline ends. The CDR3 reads CATSDLQLPNTQYF. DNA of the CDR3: TGTGCCACCAGTGATTTGCAACTACCCAATACGCAGTATTTT.

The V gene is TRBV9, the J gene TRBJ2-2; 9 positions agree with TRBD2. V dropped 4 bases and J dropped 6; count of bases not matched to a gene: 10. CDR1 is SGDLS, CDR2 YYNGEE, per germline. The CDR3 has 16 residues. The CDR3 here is CASSPSSREGSGELFF. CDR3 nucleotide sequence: TGTGCCAGCAGCCCCTCTTCGCGGGAGGGATCCGGGGAGCTGTTTTTT.

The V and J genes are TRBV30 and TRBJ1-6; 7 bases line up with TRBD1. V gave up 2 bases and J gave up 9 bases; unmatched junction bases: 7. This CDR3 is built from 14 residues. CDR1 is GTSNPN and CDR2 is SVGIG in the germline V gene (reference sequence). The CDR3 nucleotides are TGTGCCTGGAGTCGTTGGGACAGAGCTTCACCCCTCCACTTT. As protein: CAWSRWDRASPLHF.

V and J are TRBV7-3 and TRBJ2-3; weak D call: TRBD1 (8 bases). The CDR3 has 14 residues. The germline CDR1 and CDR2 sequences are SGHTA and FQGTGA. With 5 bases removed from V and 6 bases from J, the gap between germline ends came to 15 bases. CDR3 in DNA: TGTGCCAGCAGCGCTGACAGGGGAGGGGATACGCAGTATTTT. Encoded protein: CASSADRGGDTQYF.

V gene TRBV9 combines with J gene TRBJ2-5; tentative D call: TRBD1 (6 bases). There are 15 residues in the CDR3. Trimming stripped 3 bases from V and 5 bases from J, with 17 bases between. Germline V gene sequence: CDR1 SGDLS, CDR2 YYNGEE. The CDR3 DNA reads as TGTGCCAGCAGCGCCCGGGACAACTCCGGGGAGACCCAGTACTTC. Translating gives CASSARDNSGETQYF.

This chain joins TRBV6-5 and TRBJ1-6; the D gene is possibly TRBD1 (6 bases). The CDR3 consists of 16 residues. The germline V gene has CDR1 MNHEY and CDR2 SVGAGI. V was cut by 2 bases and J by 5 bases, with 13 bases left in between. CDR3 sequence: CASSYGQPRNNSPLHF. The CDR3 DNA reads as TGTGCCAGCAGTTACGGACAGCCCCGGAATAATTCACCCCTCCACTTT.

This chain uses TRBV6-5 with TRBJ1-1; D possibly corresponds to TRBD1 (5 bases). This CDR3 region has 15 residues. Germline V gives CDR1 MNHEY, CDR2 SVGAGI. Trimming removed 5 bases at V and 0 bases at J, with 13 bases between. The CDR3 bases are TGTGCCAGCAGTAACGGAGGGACGGTGAACACTGAAGCTTTCTTT. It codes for CASSNGGTVNTEAFF.

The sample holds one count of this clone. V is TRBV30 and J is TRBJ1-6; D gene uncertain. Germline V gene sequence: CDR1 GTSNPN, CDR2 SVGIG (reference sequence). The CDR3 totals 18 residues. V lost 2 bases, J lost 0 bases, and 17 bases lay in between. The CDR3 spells CAWSSRPRHPSYNSPLHF. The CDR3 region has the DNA TGTGCCTGGAGTTCAAGGCCTCGACACCCCTCCTATAATTCACCCCTCCACTTT.

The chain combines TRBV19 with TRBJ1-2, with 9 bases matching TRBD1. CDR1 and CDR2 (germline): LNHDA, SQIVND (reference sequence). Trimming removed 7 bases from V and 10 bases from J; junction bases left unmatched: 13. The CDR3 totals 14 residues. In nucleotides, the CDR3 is TGTGCCAGTAAAAGGACAGGGGTTCCACGGGACTACACCTTC. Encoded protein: CASKRTGVPRDYTF.

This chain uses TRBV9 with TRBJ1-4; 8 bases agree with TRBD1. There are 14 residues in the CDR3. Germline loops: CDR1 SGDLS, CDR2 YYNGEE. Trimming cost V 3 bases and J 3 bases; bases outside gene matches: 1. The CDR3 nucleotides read TGTGCCAGCAGCGCGACAGGGGCTAATGAAAAACTGTTTTTT. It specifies CASSATGANEKLFF.

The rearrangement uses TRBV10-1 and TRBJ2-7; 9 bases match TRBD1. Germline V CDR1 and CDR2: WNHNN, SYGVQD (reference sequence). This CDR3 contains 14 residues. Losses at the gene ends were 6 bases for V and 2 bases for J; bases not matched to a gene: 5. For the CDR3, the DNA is TGCGCCAGCAGGGGGACAGGGCGAACCTACGAGCAGTACTTC. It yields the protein CASRGTGRTYEQYF.

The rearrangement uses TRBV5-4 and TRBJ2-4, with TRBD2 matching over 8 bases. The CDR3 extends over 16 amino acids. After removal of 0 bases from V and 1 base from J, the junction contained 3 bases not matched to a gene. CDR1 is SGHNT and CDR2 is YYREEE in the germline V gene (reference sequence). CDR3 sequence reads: CASSLASGGAKNIQYF. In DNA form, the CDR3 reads TGTGCCAGCAGCTTGGCCTCGGGAGGGGCCAAAAACATTCAGTACTTC.

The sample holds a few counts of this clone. The chain's CDR3 is CASSKTGTYEQYF. CDR3 DNA sequence: TGTGCCAGCAGCAAGACAGGTACCTACGAGCAGTACTTC. The rearrangement links TRBV3-1 (or the pseudogene TRBV3-2) to TRBJ2-7; D possibly corresponds to TRBD1 (6 bases). V was cut by 5 bases and J by 2 bases, with 10 bases left in between. The V gene's germline CDR1 is LGHDT and CDR2 YNNKEL (reference sequence). The CDR3 is made up of 13 amino acids.

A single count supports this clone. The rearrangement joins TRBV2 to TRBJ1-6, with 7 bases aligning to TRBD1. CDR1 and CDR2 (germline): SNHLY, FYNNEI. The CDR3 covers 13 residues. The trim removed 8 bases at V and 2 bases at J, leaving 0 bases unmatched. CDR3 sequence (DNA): TGTGCCAGCGGACAGGCCTATAATTCACCCCTCCACTTT. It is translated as CASGQAYNSPLHF.

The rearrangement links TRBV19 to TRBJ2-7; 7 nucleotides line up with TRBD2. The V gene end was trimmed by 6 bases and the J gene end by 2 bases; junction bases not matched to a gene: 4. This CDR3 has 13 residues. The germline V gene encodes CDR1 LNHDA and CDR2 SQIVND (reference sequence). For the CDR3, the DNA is TGTGCCAGTAGGGAAGCGGGGACCTACGAGCAGTACTTC. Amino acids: CASREAGTYEQYF.

CDR3 nucleotides: TGCGCCAGCAGCTGGAGGGCCAAAGAGACCCAGTACTTC. This encodes CASSWRAKETQYF. The chain recombines TRBV5-1 with TRBJ2-5; a weak D match, TRBD2 (6 bases). CDR3 size: 13 residues. V lost 3 bases to trimming and J lost 3 bases, with 9 bases between them. The V gene's germline CDR1 is SGHRS and CDR2 YFSETQ.

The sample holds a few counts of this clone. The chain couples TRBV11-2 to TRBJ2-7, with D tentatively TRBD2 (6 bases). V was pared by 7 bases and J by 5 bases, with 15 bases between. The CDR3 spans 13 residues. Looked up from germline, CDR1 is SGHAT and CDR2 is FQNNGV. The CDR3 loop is CASTSLAQNEQYF. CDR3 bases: TGTGCCAGCACCTCTCTAGCGCAGAACGAGCAGTACTTC.

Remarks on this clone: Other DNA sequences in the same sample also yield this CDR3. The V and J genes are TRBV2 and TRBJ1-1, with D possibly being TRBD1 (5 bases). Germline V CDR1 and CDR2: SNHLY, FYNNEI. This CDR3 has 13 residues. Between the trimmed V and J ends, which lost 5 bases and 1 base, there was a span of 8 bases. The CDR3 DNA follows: TGTGCCAGCAGTCTGGACACGAACACTGAAGCTTTCTTT. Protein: CASSLDTNTEAFF.

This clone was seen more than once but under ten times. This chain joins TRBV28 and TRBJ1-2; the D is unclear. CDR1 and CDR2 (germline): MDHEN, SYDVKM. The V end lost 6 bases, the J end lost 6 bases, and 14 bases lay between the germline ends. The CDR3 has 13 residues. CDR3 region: CASSSGRRDGYTF. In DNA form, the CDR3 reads TGTGCCAGCAGCTCTGGGAGGAGGGATGGCTACACCTTC.

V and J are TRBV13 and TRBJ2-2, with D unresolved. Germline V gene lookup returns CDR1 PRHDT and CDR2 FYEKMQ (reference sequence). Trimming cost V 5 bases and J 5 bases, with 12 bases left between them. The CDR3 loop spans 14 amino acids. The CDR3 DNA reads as TGTGCCAGCAGCCTAAACAGAGATACCGGGGAGCTGTTTTTT. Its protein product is CASSLNRDTGELFF.

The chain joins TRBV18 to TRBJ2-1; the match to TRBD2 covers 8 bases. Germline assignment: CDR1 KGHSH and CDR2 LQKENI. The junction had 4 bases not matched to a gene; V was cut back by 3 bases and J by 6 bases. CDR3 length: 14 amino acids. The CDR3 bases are TGTGCCAGCTCACCTGGACTAGCCCTCAATGAGCAGTTCTTC. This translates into CASSPGLALNEQFF.

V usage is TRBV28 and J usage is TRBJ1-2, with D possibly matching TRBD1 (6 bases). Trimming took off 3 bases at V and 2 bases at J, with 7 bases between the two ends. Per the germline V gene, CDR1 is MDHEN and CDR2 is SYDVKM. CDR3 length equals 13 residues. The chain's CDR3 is CASSFGQNYGYTF. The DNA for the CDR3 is TGTGCCAGCAGTTTTGGACAGAACTATGGCTACACCTTC.